This TCR beta chain was found in a study of blood T cell repertoires in COVID-19. Whole-study context: The analysed material was cDNA or gDNA that came from T cells, B-cell-depleted T cells, or PBMCs.

CDR3 length: 13 amino acids. Germline V gene data show CDR1 as SGHVS and CDR2 as FNYEAQ. The V end lost 1 base, the J end lost 6 bases, and 7 bases lay between the germline ends. Here immunoSEQ multiplex PCR was the method, and the copy in TCRdb shows in-frame clones only, minus some. The sample holds about 200,000 clones, about 88% seen once. This chain joins TRBV7-6 and TRBJ2-1, with a tentative D call TRBD2 (5 bases). Sequences were obtained from peripheral blood. The clonotype originates from a man aged 50 or older with COVID-19, enrolled during active disease. The CDR3 reads CASSLGTLNEQFF. CDR3 nucleotides: TGTGCCAGCAGCTTAGGGACTCTCAATGAGCAGTTCTTC. Complete variable domain (other parts from reference TRBV7-6 and TRBJ2-1): GAGVSQSPRYKVTKRGQDVALRCDPISGHVSLYWYRQALGQGPEFLTYFNYEAQQDKSGLPNDRFSAERPEGSISTLTIQRTEQRDSAMYRCASSLGTLNEQFFGPGTRLTVL.